Reported below is one TCR beta chain. Its antigen is still unknown. Base qualities are not at hand, and no much larger clone is one base apart. The data were obtained in a study of shared clonotypes between healthy human individuals (dated by TCRdb to 2020 to 2022). In the study overall: A few men and a couple of women, aged 18 to 49 years, made up the cohort. For each donor, three plates each were used for CD4 naive and CD4 memory, two plates were used for CD8 naive, and one plate was used for CD8 memory. To increase sequencing depth and limit assay-specific biases, different laboratories used diverse techniques to prepare libraries and sequence TCR repertoires. Leukapheresis yielded between about 0.85 and 10 billion PBMCs per donor. To estimate repertoire size and how much clonotypes are shared between individuals, the study performed deep sequencing of blood TCR repertoires from about five healthy adults. Points the paper makes about the study in general: Based on pairwise subsampling, the degree of clonotype sharing among donors was expected to be affected by sequencing depth. The small number of donors limited the genetic and exposure-history diversity represented. Naive subsets generally had larger estimated clonotype richness than memory subsets did. Incomplete sequencing was indicated by rarefaction of sorted-subset datasets, despite the large sequencing depth. About 4.5% of naive CD4, 3.5% of naive CD8, about 2.1% of memory CD4, and about 0.4% of memory CD8 clonotypes were shared across four donors. Compared with non-shared clonotypes, clonotypes shared by all four sorted-subset donors had higher generation probabilities. Sampling was limited to blood, and TCR repertoires in tissue likely differ from TCR repertoires in blood.

V ends up 2 bases short and J 4 bases short, with an unmatched junction base count of 13. The germline V gene sets CDR1 to SGHRS and CDR2 to YFSETQ. The CDR3 numbers 18 residues from cysteine through phenylalanine. Only the CDR3 DNA is retained, 54 bases long and in frame from the first base. TCR CDR3 regions were amplified from genomic DNA by multiplex PCR using the deep immunoSEQ assay. Extracted genomic DNA from each cell subset was spread evenly across all wells of several immunoSEQ 96-well plates, with each plate serving as a replicate. For sorted subsets, about 200 ng genomic DNA, equal to some 28,000 T cell genomes, was loaded into each replicate PCR. Purified libraries were measured with a Qubit 3.0 fluorometer, size-checked on a Bioanalyzer 2100, and measured again with the KAPA Library Quantification kit. Every immunoSEQ 96-well plate was sequenced on a dedicated single-read 150-cycle Illumina NextSeq 550 flow cell. Per the source publication's procedure: The immunoSEQ output contained only junctional sequences without quality scores, so filtering could not match that applied to full-length reads. To assign V/J genes and CDR3, sequences were annotated against IMGT germline references using PyIR, a Python wrapper for IgBLAST v1.9. Reads were filtered out if the reads had weak V/J assignments (E-value above 1e-6), no CDR3, stop codons, out-of-frame junctions, or ambiguous translated residues. V3J clonotypes were defined as sequences sharing an identical inferred V gene, J gene, and CDR3 amino acid sequence. Percentage overlap between repertoires was computed as shared unique clonotypes divided by the size of the smaller repertoire. Richness of each repertoire was evaluated using RTK rarefaction, the Chao1 estimator, and Recon v2.1 estimates of unobserved clonotypes. OLGA was used to compute generation probabilities for all TCRbeta clonotypes that the gDNA method yielded from a few donors. Here the immuneACCESS table is served through TCRdb, limited to in-frame sequences with V and J called. Missing clones are a known gap in these copies; in checked studies unresolved V genes cover under half, and the rest lacks a known reason. D and trimming come from the DNA, and the V and J calls and clone size come from that table. The sample table holds roughly 1,600,000 clones, of which about 98.5% were seen once. Of the sample, roughly 0.36% falls within the top ten clones.

Donors were healthy HIV-negative adults with no recently reported acute infections or vaccinations. Every donor was a Caucasian adult living in Nashville, Tennessee, USA. Magnetic negative selection was used to enrich CD4+ T cells, after which naive cells were positively selected on CD45RA and the negative fraction became the memory subset. Blood was obtained by leukapheresis, after which PBMCs were separated by Ficoll-Histopaque density gradient centrifugation and cryopreserved in liquid nitrogen vapor phase. Analytical flow cytometry was used to check the purity and quantity of every magnetically sorted T cell population. Each sorted fraction had its genomic DNA isolated and then quantified by UV absorbance on a Nanodrop 2000c.

The source material was naive CD4+ T cells sorted from blood. What this sample's cell subset or site label stands for: CD45RA+ positively selected. The chain was built from TRBV5-1 and TRBJ2-1; TRBD2 agrees with 9 junctional bases. This sequence originates from a man aged 30-40 years in good health. The DNA sequence reads TGCGCCAGCAGCTTAGGCGCCCCTAGCGGGGTGAGGTACAATGAGCAGTTCTTC. It codes for CASSLGAPSGVRYNEQFF.